This entry features one TCR beta chain sequence. As yet, its antigen is unknown. Only in-frame clones appear in the TCRdb table, and some are missing; sequencing was by immunoSEQ multiplex PCR. Seen here are about 98,000 clones, 86% observed once, and the top ten hold more than 1.4%. These data come from a study of graft-versus-host responses after intestinal transplantation. Overall study: Following induction with anti-thymocyte globulin, all recipients were given tacrolimus and steroids for roughly three years. Study-wide results and caveats: Detected in recipient marrow were GvH clones, some of which were first observed in ileum or blood. Circulating GvH clone levels at their peak were associated with HvG declines (early post-transplant).

CDR1 and CDR2 from the germline V gene are SEHNR and FQNEAQ (reference sequence). Trimming took 5 bases from V and 0 from J, leaving 14 bases between them. The CDR3 totals 16 residues. The chain recombines TRBV7-9 with TRBJ2-1, with a possible D match to TRBD1 (6 bases). This receptor was identified in a human patient who received an intestinal transplant, so some T cells may come from the graft donor. The input for sequencing was PBMCs, taken 255 days after intestinal transplant. The CDR3 bases are TGTGCCAGCAGCCCAGGACAGCCCAGCTCCTACAATGAGCAGTTCTTC. Its protein is CASSPGQPSSYNEQFF.